Each of the 12 T cell receptor beta chains below was sequenced from the same sample in a study of blood T cells in healthy people across ages. A second about 7 to 11 cycle PCR used barcoded and J-beta primers. MiXCR was run by TCRdb on the 5' RACE reads, yielding one entry per CDR3 protein. The data show about 970,000 distinct CDR3 sequences, roughly 47% seen once. Sequenced input: blood. Receptor source: an older woman in good health.

This chain links TRBV11-2 with TRBJ2-5; 7 nucleotides line up with TRBD2. The V gene's germline CDR1 is SGHAT and CDR2 FQNNGV. J lost 11 bases, V lost 3 bases, and 12 bases had no gene match. This CDR3 contains 14 residues. The CDR3 sequence: CASSLAGRGNEQYF. CDR3 bases: TGTGCCAGCAGCTTGGCGGGGAGGGGCAATGAGCAGTACTTC.

In regard to this clonotype: Relative to the germline gene, one junction end is altered; a read error may explain this. The rearrangement uses TRBV10-3 and TRBJ1-3; no reliable D call. This CDR3 is built from 16 residues. Germline CDR1 and CDR2: ENHRY and SYGVKD. The CDR3: CAIGEVGVSSGNTIYF. The CDR3 region has the DNA TGTGCCATCGGTGAGGTCGGCGTGAGCTCTGGAAACACCATATATTTT.

CDR3 protein: CASSERTGRYEQYF. DNA of the CDR3: TGTGCCAGCAGTGAACGGACAGGGAGATACGAGCAGTACTTC. The rearrangement links TRBV2 to TRBJ2-7; 8 nucleotides align to TRBD1. The CDR3 totals 14 residues. CDR1 and CDR2 from the germline V gene are SNHLY and FYNNEI. V was pared by 2 bases and J by 4 bases, with 4 bases of the junction left unmatched.

This clonotype has a handful of counts. The CDR3 is CSARGGWLRDRNQPQHF. The CDR3 nucleotides read TGCAGTGCTAGGGGGGGTTGGTTGCGGGATCGCAATCAGCCCCAGCATTTT. V is TRBV20-1 and J is TRBJ1-5; D is perhaps TRBD1 (5 bases). CDR3 length equals 17 residues. Germline V CDR1 and CDR2: DFQATT, SNEGSKA (reference sequence). Trimming took off 3 bases at V and 2 bases at J, with 20 bases between the two ends.

DNA of the CDR3: TGTGCCAGCAGATATACCAGGGGGCAAGAGACCCAGTACTTC. Encoded protein: CASRYTRGQETQYF. J is TRBJ2-7 and V is TRBV27; 7 positions match TRBD1. Near its end, the DNA agrees better with TRBJ2-5, so the J call may be wrong. The CDR3 covers 14 residues. Germline V lookup: CDR1 MNHEY, CDR2 SMNVEV (reference sequence).

This rearrangement joins TRBV15 to TRBJ2-4, with D possibly matching TRBD2 (6 bases). Trimming removed 2 bases at V and 0 bases at J, with 14 bases between. This CDR3 spans 17 amino acids. Germline lookup yields CDR1 LNHNV and CDR2 YYDKDF (reference sequence). CDR3 sequence (DNA): TGTGCCACCAGCAGAAGTTTATCGGAGGGAGCCAAAAACATTCAGTACTTC. Its translation: CATSRSLSEGAKNIQYF.

The chain uses TRBV20-1 and TRBJ2-3; TRBD2 is a possible D gene (7 bases). CDR1 is DFQATT and CDR2 is SNEGSKA in the germline V gene (reference sequence). CDR3 length: 16 residues. With 1 base removed from V and 2 bases from J, the gap between germline ends came to 16 bases. For the CDR3, the DNA is TGCAGTGCTAGAGTGTGGGCGGGGGCCAACACAGATACGCAGTATTTT. It is translated as CSARVWAGANTDTQYF.

This chain joins TRBV30 and TRBJ1-4; D not resolved. The germline CDR1 and CDR2 sequences are GTSNPN and SVGIG (reference sequence). The CDR3 contains 14 residues. Trimming left V 2 bases short and J 8 bases short, with 15 bases between. The CDR3 DNA reads TGTGCCTGGAGTACTCGGGAAGGTTGGGAAAAACTGTTTTTT. It encodes CAWSTREGWEKLFF.

The CDR3 coding sequence is TGCGCCAGCAGCCAAGCCCGTGTAGAGACCCAGTACTTC. It is translated as CASSQARVETQYF. The chain uses TRBV4-1 and TRBJ2-5; unclear D gene. CDR1 MGHRA and CDR2 YSYEKL come from the germline V gene. The CDR3 runs to 13 residues. Trimming cost V 1 base and J 4 bases, with 7 bases left between them.

V and J are TRBV7-9 and TRBJ2-1, with a possible D match to TRBD1 (6 bases). V was cut by 6 bases and J by 5 bases, with 11 bases left in between. Germline values: CDR1 SEHNR, CDR2 FQNEAQ (reference sequence). The length of the CDR3 is 13 residues. The CDR3 loop is CASRTGTNNEQFF. The CDR3 DNA sequence: TGTGCCAGCAGAACCGGGACAAACAATGAGCAGTTCTTC.

With respect to this clonotype: Compared with germline, one end of the junction differs, possibly owing to a read error. The chain is built from TRBV20-1 and TRBJ2-3; D not resolved. The V gene's germline CDR1 is DFQATT and CDR2 SNEGSKA (reference sequence). CDR3 size: 11 residues. CDR3 coding DNA: TGCAGTGCTAGGCAGCCGGGTACGCTGTATTTT. Protein product: CSARQPGTLYF.

The chain carries TRBV4-1 and TRBJ2-3; 11 positions match TRBD2. This CDR3 comprises 17 residues. CDR1 and CDR2 from the germline V gene are MGHRA and YSYEKL. V lost 2 bases to trimming and J lost 6 bases; unmatched junction nucleotides: 10. Here the CDR3 reads CASSQNTLAGATDTQYF. In DNA form, the CDR3 reads TGCGCCAGCAGCCAAAACACACTAGCGGGGGCCACTGATACGCAGTATTTT.